The next 6 T cell receptor beta chains were all read from a single sample in a study of PD-1 blockade in classical Hodgkin lymphoma. This table comes from immunoSEQ multiplex PCR, and its TCRdb copy is limited to in-frame clones, with some not included. This table has roughly 92,000 clones, roughly 90% appearing once. There was relapse after autologous stem cell transplantation in every patient, and there was variation in brentuximab vedotin exposure. This specimen consisted of peripheral blood mononuclear cells (PBMCs), obtained at baseline. The source of these receptors is a human donor with classical Hodgkin lymphoma.

The V gene is TRBV6-5, the J gene TRBJ2-2, with TRBD2 matching over 8 bases. CDR1 is MNHEY, CDR2 SVGAGI, per germline. This CDR3 has 15 amino acids. The ends lost 8 bases at V and 0 bases at J; junction bases unmatched: 5. The CDR3 DNA reads as TGTGCCAGCCGAGGACTAGCTCCGAACACCGGGGAGCTGTTTTTT. Its translation is CASRGLAPNTGELFF.

This clone was picked up one time. The gene calls are TRBV27 and TRBJ1-1; tentatively, D is TRBD1 (6 bases). Germline CDR1 and CDR2: MNHEY and SMNVEV (reference sequence). V was cut by 0 bases and J by 3 bases, with 8 bases left in between. CDR3 length: 14 residues. As DNA, the CDR3 is TGTGCCAGCAGTTTATCCCGGACAGACACTGAAGCTTTCTTT. Its protein is CASSLSRTDTEAFF.

The chain combines TRBV9 with TRBJ2-2, with TRBD2 matching 8 bases. The CDR3 contains 14 residues. Germline V gene lookup returns CDR1 SGDLS and CDR2 YYNGEE. Trimming cost V 1 base and J 5 bases; bases outside gene matches: 1. The CDR3 here is CASSVSGRTGELFF. The CDR3 region has the DNA TGTGCCAGCAGCGTAAGCGGGAGAACCGGGGAGCTGTTTTTT.

V gene TRBV6-4 combines with J gene TRBJ1-1; D is unclear. Germline V gene lookup returns CDR1 MRHNA and CDR2 SNTAGT. The CDR3 is 13 amino acids. V was cut by 2 bases and J by 3 bases, with 7 bases left in between. The CDR3 nucleotides read TGTGCCAGCAGTGACGGGTCGTACACTGAAGCTTTCTTT. Protein product: CASSDGSYTEAFF.

This clone has only a few counts. This chain connects TRBV6-5 to TRBJ1-1; TRBD1 agrees at 7 bases. The V gene's germline CDR1 is MNHEY and CDR2 SVGAGI. Germline trimming cut 2 bases from V and 3 bases from J; bases unmatched to any gene: 0. The CDR3 length is 13 residues. This chain's CDR3 is CASSYTGDTEAFF. The CDR3 bases are TGTGCCAGCAGTTACACAGGGGACACTGAAGCTTTCTTT.

The V and J genes are TRBV5-5 and TRBJ2-7, with no clear D. Trimming shortened V by 2 bases and J by 0 bases, and 9 bases separated the two germline ends. From germline, CDR1 is SGHKS and CDR2 YYEKEE (reference sequence). The CDR3 has 14 amino acids. CDR3 coding DNA: TGTGCCAGCAGCTTCATCCCGGACTCCTACGAGCAGTACTTC. Protein sequence: CASSFIPDSYEQYF.